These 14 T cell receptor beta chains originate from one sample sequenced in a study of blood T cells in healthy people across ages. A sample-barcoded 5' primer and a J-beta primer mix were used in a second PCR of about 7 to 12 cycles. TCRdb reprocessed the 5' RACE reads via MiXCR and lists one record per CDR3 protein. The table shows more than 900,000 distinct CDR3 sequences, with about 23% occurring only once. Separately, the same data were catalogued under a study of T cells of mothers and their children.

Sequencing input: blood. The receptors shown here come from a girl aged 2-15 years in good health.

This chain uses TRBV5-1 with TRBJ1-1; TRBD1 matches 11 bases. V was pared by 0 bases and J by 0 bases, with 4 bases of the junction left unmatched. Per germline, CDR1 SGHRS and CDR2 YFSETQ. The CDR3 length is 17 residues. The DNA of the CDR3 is TGCGCCAGCAGCTTGGAGGGGACAGGGGGAGTGAACACTGAAGCTTTCTTT. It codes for CASSLEGTGGVNTEAFF.

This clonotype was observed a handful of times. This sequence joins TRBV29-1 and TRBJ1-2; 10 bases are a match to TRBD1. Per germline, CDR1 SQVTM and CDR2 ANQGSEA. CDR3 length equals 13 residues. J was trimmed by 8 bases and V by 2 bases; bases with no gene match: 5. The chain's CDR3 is CSVERQGADGYTF. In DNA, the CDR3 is TGCAGCGTTGAACGACAGGGGGCTGACGGCTACACCTTC.

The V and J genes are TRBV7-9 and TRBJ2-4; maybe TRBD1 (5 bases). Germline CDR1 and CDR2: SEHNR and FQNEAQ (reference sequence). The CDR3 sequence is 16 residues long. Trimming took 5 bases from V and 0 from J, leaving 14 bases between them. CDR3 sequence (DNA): TGTGCCAGCAGCAAAGAGACAGTACTAGCCAAAAACATTCAGTACTTC. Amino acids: CASSKETVLAKNIQYF.

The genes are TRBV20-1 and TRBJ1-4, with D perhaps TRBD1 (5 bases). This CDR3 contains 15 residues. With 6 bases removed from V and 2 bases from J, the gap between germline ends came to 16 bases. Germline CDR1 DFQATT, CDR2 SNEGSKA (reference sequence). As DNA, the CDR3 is TGCAGTGCCCCACCATGGAGGGGTACTAATGAAAAACTGTTTTTT. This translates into CSAPPWRGTNEKLFF.

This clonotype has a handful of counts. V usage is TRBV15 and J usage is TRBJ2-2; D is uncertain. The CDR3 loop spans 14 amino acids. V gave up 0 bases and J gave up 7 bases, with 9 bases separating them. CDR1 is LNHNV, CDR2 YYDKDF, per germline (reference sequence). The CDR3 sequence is CATSRDRTGGELFF. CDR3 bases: TGTGCCACCAGCAGAGATAGGACGGGCGGGGAGCTGTTTTTT.

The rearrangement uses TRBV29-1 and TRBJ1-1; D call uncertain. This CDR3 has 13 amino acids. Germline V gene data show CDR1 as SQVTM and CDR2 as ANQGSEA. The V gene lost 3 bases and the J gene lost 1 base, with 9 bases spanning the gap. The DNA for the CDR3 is TGCAGCGTTGAGTTGGAAACGAACACTGAAGCTTTCTTT. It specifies CSVELETNTEAFF.

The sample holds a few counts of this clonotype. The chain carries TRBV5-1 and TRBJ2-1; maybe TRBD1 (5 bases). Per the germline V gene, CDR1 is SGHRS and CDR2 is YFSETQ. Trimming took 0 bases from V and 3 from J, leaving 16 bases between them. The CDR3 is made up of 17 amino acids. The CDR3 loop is CASSLEGNAGIYNEQFF. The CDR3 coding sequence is TGCGCCAGCAGCTTGGAGGGCAACGCAGGGATCTACAATGAGCAGTTCTTC.

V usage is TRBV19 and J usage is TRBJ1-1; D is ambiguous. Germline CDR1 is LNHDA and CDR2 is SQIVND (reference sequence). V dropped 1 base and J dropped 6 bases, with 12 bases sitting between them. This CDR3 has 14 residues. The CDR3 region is CASSIVEAWAEAFF. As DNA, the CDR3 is TGTGCCAGTAGTATAGTAGAGGCGTGGGCTGAAGCTTTCTTT.

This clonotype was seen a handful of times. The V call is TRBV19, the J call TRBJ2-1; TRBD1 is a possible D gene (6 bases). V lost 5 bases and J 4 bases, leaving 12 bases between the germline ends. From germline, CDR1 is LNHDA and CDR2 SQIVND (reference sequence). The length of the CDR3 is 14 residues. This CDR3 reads CASSVQGNYNEQFF. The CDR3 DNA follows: TGTGCCAGTAGTGTGCAGGGGAATTACAATGAGCAGTTCTTC.

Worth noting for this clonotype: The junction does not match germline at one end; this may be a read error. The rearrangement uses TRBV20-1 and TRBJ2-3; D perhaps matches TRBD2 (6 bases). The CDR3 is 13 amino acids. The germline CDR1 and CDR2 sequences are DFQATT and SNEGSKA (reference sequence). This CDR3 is CTARRVGTDTQYF. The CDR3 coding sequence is TGCACTGCTAGGAGGGTCGGCACAGATACGCAGTATTTT.

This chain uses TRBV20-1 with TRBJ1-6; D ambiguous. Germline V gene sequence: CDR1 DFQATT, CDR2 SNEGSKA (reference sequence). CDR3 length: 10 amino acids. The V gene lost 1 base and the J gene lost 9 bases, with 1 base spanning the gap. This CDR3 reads CSARGSPLHF. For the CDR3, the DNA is TGCAGTGCTAGAGGTTCACCCCTCCACTTT.

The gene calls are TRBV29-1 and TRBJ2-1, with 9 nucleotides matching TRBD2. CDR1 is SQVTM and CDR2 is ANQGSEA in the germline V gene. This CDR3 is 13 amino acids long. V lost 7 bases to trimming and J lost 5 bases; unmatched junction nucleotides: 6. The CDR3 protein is CSGTSADHNEQFF. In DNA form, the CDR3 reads TGCAGCGGGACTAGCGCGGACCACAATGAGCAGTTCTTC.

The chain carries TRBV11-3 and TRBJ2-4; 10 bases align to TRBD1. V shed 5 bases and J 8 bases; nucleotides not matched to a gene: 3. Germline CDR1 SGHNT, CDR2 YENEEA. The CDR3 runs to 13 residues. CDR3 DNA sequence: TGTGCCAGCAGCCCCGGGACAGGGGACATTCAGTACTTC. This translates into CASSPGTGDIQYF.

This CDR3 is CASSHSIDEQYF. The CDR3 DNA reads as TGTGCCAGCAGCCACTCGATTGACGAGCAGTACTTC. The gene calls are TRBV12-3 or TRBV12-4 and TRBJ2-5; D is unresolved. The DNA end favors TRBJ2-7, so the J call may be wrong. This CDR3 is built from 12 residues.